This TCR beta chain is drawn from a study of kidney transplant recipient with SARS-CoV-2 infection. Trimming stripped 4 bases from V and 0 bases from J, with 16 bases between. This CDR3 has 17 amino acids. Per germline, CDR1 LGHDT and CDR2 YNNKEL (reference sequence). MiXCR was run by TCRdb on the reads, yielding one entry per CDR3 protein. Of under 250,000 distinct CDR3 sequences in the sample, roughly 26% are singletons; the top ten hold less than 8.5%. This clonotype was observed at least ten times. J is TRBJ1-3 and V is TRBV3-1; D might be TRBD1 (5 bases). This sequence originates from a male patient in his thirties who had COVID-19 and was a kidney transplant recipient. Among the T cells, some may be from the graft donor. The sequencing here drew on a blood sample, taken at baseline and between days 110 and 120 from a kidney transplant recipient. The chain's CDR3 is CASSPGTEPFSGNTIYF. CDR3 coding DNA: TGTGCCAGCAGCCCGGGGACGGAACCATTCTCTGGAAACACCATATATTTT.